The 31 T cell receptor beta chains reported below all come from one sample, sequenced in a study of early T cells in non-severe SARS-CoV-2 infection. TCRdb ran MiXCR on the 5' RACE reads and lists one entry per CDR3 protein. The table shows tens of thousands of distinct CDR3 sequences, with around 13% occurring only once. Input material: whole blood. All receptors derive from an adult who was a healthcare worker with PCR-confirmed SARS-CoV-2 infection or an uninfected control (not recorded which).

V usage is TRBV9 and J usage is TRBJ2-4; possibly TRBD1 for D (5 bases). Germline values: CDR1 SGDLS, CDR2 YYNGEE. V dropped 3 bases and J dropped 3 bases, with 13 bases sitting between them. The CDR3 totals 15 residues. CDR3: CASSEGSRVKNIQYF. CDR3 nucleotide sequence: TGTGCCAGCAGCGAGGGGTCGCGAGTCAAAAACATTCAGTACTTC.

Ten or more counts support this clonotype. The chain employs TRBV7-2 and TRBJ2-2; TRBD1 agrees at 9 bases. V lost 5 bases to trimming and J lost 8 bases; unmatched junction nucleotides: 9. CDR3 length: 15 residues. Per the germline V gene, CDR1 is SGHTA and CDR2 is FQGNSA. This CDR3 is CASSNTRDRVGELFF. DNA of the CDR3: TGTGCCAGCAGCAACACCCGGGACAGGGTGGGGGAGCTGTTTTTT.

This chain's CDR3 is CASSYREGEQYF. CDR3 sequence (DNA): TGTGCCAGCAGTTACAGGGAAGGCGAGCAGTACTTC. The chain links TRBV6-6 to TRBJ2-7; D gene unclear. Deletions cut 2 bases from V and 6 bases from J, with 8 bases between. CDR3 length: 12 residues. In germline, CDR1 is MNHNY, CDR2 SVGAGI (reference sequence).

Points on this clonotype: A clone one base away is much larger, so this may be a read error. The CDR3 loop is CANSPGTFSYEQYF. DNA for the CDR3: TGTGCCAACAGTCCCGGGACATTCTCCTACGAGCAGTACTTC. The gene calls are TRBV28 and TRBJ2-7; TRBD1 might be the D (6 bases). Germline V CDR1 and CDR2: MDHEN, SYDVKM. CDR3 size: 14 residues.

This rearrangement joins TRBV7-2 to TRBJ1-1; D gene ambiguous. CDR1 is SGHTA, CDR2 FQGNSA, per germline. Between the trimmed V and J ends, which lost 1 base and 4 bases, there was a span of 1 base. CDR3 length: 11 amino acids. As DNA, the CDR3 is TGTGCCAGCAGCTTAGTCACTGAAGCTTTCTTT. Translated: CASSLVTEAFF.

The CDR3 here is CASNLPGANTEAFF. The CDR3 region has the DNA TGTGCCAGCAACCTCCCGGGAGCTAACACTGAAGCTTTCTTT. The chain joins TRBV12-3 or TRBV12-4 to TRBJ1-1; D uncertain. CDR3 length: 14 residues. The V and J ends lost 7 bases and 2 bases respectively, with 14 bases between them.

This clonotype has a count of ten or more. CDR3 sequence: CASSLFLGQIKETQYF. Here the CDR3 DNA reads TGTGCCAGCAGCTTGTTCTTGGGACAAATAAAAGAGACCCAGTACTTC. The rearrangement links TRBV7-9 to TRBJ2-5; D possibly corresponds to TRBD1 (6 bases). V was trimmed by 3 bases and J by 3 bases, leaving 17 bases between them. Germline CDR1 SEHNR, CDR2 FQNEAQ (reference sequence). The CDR3 is 16 amino acids.

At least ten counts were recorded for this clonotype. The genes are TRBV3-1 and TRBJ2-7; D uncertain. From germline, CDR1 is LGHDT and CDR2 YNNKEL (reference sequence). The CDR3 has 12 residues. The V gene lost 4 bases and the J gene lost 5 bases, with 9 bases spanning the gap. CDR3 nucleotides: TGTGCCAGCAGCCCAGGCCTTCACGAGCAGTACTTC. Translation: CASSPGLHEQYF.

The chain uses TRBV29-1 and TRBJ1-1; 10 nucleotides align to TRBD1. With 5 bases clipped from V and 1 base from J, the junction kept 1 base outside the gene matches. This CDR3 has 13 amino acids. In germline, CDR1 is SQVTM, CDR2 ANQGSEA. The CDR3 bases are TGCAGCGTTAGGACAGGGGGGAACACTGAAGCTTTCTTT. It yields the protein CSVRTGGNTEAFF.

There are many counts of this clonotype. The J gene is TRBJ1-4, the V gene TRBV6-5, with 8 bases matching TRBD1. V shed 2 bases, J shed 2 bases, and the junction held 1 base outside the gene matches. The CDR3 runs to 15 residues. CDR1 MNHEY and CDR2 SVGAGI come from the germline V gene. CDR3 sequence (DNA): TGTGCCAGCAGTTACCGACAGGGGACTAATGAAAAACTGTTTTTT. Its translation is CASSYRQGTNEKLFF.

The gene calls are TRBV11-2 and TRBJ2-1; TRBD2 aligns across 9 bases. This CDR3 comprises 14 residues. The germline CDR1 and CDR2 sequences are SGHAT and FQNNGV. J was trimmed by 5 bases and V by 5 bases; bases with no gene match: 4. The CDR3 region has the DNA TGTGCCAGCAGCACGCGGGGGGGAGACAATGAGCAGTTCTTC. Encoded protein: CASSTRGGDNEQFF. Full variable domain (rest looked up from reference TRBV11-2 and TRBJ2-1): EAGVAQSPRYKIIEKRQSVAFWCNPISGHATLYWYQQILGQGPKLLIQFQNNGVVDDSQLPKDRFSAERLKGVDSTLKIQPAKLEDSAVYLCASSTRGGDNEQFFGPGTRLTVL.

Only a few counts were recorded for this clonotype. CDR3 loop: CASSYTQGYQPQHF. In nucleotides, the CDR3 is TGTGCCAGCAGTTACACACAGGGGTATCAGCCCCAGCATTTT. The chain uses TRBV6-2 or TRBV6-3 and TRBJ1-5; TRBD1 matches at 7 bases. V lost 2 bases to trimming and J lost 5 bases; unmatched junction nucleotides: 3. In germline, CDR1 is MNHEY, CDR2 SVGEGT. CDR3 length: 14 residues.

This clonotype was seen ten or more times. The CDR3 sequence is CSAVDRVWYGYTF. The CDR3 coding sequence is TGCAGTGCCGTGGACAGGGTCTGGTATGGCTACACCTTC. The V call is TRBV20-1, the J call TRBJ1-2; 8 bases agree with TRBD1. Germline V gives CDR1 DFQATT, CDR2 SNEGSKA (reference sequence). The junction had 8 bases not matched to a gene; V was cut back by 6 bases and J by 5 bases. CDR3 length: 13 residues.

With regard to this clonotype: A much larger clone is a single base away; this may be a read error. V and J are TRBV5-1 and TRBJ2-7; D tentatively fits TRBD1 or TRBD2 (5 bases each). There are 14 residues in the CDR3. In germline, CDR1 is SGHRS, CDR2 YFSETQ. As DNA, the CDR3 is TGCACCAGCAGGCCACGGGACGGATCCTACGAGCAGTACTTC. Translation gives CTSRPRDGSYEQYF.

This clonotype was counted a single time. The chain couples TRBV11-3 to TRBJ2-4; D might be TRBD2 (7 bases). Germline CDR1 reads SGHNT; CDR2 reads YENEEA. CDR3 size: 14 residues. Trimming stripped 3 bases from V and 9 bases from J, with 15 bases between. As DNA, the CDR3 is TGTGCCAGCAGCTTGCGGGGGCCCCAAGCCATTCAGTACTTC. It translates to CASSLRGPQAIQYF.

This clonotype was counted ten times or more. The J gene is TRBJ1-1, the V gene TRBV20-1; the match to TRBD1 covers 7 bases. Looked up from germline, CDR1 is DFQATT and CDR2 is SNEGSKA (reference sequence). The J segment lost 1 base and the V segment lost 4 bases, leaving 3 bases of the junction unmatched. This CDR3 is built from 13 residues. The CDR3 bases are TGCAGTGCTACCCGACAGGGGAACACTGAAGCTTTCTTT. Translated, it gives CSATRQGNTEAFF.

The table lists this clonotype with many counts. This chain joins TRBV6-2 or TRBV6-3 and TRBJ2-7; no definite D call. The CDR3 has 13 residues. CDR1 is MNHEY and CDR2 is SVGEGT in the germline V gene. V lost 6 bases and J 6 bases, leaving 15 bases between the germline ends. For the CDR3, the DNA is TGTGCCAGCAGCTCAAGGGCCCCCCTCGAGCAGTACTTC. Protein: CASSSRAPLEQYF.

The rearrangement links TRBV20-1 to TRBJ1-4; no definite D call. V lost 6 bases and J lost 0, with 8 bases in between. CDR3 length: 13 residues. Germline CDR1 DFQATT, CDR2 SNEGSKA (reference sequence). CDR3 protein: CSAPDATNEKLFF. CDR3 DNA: TGCAGTGCCCCGGATGCAACTAATGAAAAACTGTTTTTT.

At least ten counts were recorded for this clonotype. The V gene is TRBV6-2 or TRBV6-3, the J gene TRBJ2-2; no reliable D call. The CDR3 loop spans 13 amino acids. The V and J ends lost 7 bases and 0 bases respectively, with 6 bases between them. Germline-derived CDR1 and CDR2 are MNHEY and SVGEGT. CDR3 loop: CASTSPNTGELFF. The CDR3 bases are TGTGCCAGCACCAGCCCGAACACCGGGGAGCTGTTTTTT.

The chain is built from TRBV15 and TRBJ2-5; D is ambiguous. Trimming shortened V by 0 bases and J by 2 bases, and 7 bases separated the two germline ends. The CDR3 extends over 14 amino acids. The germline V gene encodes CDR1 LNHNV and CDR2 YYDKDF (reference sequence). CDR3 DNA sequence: TGTGCCACCAGCAGAGATGAGTGGCAAGAGACCCAGTACTTC. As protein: CATSRDEWQETQYF.

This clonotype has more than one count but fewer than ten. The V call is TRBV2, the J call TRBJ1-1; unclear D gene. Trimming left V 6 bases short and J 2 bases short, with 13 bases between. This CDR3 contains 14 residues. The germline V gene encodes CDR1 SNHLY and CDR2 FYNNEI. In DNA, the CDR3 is TGTGCCAGCAGCGCCCAGCTGGGAAACACTGAAGCTTTCTTT. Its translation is CASSAQLGNTEAFF.

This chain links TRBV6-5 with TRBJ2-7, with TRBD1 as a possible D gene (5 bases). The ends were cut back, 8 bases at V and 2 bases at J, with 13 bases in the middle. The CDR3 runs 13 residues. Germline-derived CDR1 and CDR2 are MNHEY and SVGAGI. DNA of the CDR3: TGTGCCAGCTGGGGCGGTGGGACCTACGAGCAGTACTTC. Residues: CASWGGGTYEQYF.

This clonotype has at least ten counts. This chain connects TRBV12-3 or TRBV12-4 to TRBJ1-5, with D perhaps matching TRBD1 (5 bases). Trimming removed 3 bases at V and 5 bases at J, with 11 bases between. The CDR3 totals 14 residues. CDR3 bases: TGTGCCAGCAGTTTCTGGGGGTTTGATCAGCCCCAGCATTTT. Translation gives CASSFWGFDQPQHF.

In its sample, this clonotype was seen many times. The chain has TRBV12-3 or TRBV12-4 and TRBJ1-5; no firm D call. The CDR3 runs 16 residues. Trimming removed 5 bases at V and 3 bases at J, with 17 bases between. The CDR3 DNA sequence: TGTGCCAGCAGTCCCCAAGTCGGTAGTTACAATCAGCCCCAGCATTTT. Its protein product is CASSPQVGSYNQPQHF.

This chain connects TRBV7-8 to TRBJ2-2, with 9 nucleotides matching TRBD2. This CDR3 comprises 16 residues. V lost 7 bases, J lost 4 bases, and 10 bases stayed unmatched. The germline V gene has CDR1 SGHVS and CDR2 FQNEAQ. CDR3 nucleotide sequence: TGTGCCAGCATCCCGGAAGCGGGGGGATTCACCGGGGAGCTGTTTTTT. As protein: CASIPEAGGFTGELFF.

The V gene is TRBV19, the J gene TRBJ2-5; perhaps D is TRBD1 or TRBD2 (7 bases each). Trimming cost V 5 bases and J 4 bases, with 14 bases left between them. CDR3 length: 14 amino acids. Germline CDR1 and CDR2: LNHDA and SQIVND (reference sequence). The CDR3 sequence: CASSLQGGSETQYF. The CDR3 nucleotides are TGTGCCAGTAGTCTCCAGGGGGGGTCAGAGACCCAGTACTTC.

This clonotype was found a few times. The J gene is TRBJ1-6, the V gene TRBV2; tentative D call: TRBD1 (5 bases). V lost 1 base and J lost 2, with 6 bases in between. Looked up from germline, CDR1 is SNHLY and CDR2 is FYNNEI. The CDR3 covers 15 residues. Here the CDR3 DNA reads TGTGCCAGCAGTGAAGGGGGGACCTATAATTCACCCCTCCACTTT. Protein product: CASSEGGTYNSPLHF.

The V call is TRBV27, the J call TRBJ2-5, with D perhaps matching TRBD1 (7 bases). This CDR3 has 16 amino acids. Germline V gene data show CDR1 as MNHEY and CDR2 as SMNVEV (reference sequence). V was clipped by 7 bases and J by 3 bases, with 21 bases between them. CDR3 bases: TGTGCCAGCACCACAGGGGTGGGGGGAGCGGAAGAGACCCAGTACTTC. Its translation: CASTTGVGGAEETQYF.

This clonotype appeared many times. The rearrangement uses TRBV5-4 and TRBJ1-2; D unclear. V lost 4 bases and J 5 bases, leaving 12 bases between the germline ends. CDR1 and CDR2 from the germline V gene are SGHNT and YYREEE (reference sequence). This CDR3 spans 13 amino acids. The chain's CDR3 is CASSPRTGYGYTF. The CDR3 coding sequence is TGTGCCAGCAGCCCCAGGACGGGTTATGGCTACACCTTC.

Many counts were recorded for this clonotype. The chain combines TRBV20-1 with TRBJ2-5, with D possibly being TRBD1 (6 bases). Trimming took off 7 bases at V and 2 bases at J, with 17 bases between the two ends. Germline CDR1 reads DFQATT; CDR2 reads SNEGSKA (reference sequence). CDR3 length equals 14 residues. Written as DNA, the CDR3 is TGCAGTGTTCTAAAAACGCAGGGGCAAGAGACCCAGTACTTC. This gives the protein CSVLKTQGQETQYF.

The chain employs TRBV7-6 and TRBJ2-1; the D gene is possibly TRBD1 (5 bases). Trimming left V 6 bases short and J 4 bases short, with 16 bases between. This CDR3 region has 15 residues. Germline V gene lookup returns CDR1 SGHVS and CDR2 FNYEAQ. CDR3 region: CASSFPGSRYNEQFF. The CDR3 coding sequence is TGTGCCAGCAGTTTCCCAGGGTCCAGATACAATGAGCAGTTCTTC.